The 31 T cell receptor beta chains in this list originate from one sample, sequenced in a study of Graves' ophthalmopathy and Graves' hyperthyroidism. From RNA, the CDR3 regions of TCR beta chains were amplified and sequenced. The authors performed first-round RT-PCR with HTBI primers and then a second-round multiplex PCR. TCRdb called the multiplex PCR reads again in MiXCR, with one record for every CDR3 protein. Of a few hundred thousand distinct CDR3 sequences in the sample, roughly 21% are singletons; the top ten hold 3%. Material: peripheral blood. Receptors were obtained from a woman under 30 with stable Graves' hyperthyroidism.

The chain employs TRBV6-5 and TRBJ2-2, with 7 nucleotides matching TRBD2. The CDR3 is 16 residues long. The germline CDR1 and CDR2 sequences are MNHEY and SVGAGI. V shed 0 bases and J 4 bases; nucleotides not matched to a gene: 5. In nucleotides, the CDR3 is TGTGCCAGCAGTTACTCGGGGGGGGGTGCCACCGGGGAGCTGTTTTTT. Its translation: CASSYSGGGATGELFF.

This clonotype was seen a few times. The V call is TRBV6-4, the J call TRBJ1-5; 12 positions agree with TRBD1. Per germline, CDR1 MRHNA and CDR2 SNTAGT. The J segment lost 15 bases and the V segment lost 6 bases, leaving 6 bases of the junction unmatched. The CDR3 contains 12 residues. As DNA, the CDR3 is TGTGCCAGCAGCGCGGGGACAGGGGGCGCGCATTTT. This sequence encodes CASSAGTGGAHF.

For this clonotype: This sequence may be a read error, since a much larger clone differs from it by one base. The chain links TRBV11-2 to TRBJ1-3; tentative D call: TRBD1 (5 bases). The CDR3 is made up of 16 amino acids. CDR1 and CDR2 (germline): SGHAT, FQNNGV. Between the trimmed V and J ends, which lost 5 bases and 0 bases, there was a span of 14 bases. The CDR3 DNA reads TGTGCCAGCAGCGGAACGGACACACGCTCTGGAAACACCATATATTTT. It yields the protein CASSGTDTRSGNTIYF.

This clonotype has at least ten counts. CDR3 in DNA: TGTGCCAGCAGTTACTCCACCGACACTTTTTCCGAGCAGTACTTC. As protein: CASSYSTDTFSEQYF. This rearrangement joins TRBV6-5 to TRBJ2-7; D call uncertain. The germline CDR1 and CDR2 sequences are MNHEY and SVGAGI. V was cut by 0 bases and J by 6 bases, with 15 bases left in between. The CDR3 is made up of 15 amino acids.

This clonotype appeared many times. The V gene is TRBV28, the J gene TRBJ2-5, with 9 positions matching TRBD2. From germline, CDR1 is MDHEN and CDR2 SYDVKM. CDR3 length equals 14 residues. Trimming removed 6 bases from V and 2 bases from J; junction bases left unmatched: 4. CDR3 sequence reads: CASSTGLAQETQYF. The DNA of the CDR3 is TGTGCCAGCAGCACGGGACTAGCACAAGAGACCCAGTACTTC.

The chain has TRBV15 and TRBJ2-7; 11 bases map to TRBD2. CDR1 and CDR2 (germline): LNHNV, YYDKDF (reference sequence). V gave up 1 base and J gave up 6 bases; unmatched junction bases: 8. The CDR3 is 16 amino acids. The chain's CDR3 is CATSRGVLAGAREQYF. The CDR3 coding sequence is TGTGCCACCAGCAGAGGGGTACTAGCGGGAGCTCGCGAGCAGTACTTC.

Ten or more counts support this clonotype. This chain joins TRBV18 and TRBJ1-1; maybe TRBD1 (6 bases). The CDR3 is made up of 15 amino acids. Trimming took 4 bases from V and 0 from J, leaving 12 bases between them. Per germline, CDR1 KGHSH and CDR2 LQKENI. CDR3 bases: TGTGCCAGCTCACTGTCCGGACAGCTGAACACTGAAGCTTTCTTT. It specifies CASSLSGQLNTEAFF. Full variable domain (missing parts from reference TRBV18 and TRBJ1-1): NAGVMQNPRHLVRRRGQEARLRCSPMKGHSHVYWYRQLPEEGLKFMVYLQKENIIDESGMPKERFSAEFPKEGPSILRIQQVVRGDSAAYFCASSLSGQLNTEAFFGQGTRLTVV.

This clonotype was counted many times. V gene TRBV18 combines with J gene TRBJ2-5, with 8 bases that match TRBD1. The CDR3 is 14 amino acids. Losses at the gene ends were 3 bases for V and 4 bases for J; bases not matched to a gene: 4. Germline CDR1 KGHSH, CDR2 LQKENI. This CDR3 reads CASSPGQGGETQYF. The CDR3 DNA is TGTGCCAGCTCACCCGGACAGGGAGGAGAGACCCAGTACTTC.

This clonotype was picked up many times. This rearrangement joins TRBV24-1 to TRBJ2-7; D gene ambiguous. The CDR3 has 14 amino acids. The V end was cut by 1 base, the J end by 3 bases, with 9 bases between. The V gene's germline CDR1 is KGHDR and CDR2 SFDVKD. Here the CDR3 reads CATSDLSQIYEQYF. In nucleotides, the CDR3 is TGTGCCACCAGTGATTTATCCCAGATCTACGAGCAGTACTTC.

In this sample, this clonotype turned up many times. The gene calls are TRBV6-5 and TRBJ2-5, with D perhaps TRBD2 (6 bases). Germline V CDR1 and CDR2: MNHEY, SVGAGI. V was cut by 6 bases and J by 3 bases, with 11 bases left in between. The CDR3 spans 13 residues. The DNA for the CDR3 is TGTGCCAGCAGGGGGAGGCGAAAAGAGACCCAGTACTTC. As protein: CASRGRRKETQYF.

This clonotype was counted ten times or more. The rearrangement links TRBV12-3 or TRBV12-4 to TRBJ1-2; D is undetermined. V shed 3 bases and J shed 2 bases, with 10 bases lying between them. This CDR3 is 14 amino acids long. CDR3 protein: CASSFQSRNYGYTF. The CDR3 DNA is TGTGCCAGCAGTTTTCAGTCCAGGAACTATGGCTACACCTTC.

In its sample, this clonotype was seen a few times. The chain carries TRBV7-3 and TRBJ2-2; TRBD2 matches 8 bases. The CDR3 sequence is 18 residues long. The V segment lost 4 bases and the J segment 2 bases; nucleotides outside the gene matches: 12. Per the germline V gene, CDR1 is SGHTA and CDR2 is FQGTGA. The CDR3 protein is CASSSIPTSGFNTGELFF. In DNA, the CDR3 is TGTGCCAGCAGCTCCATCCCCACTAGCGGATTTAACACCGGGGAGCTGTTTTTT.

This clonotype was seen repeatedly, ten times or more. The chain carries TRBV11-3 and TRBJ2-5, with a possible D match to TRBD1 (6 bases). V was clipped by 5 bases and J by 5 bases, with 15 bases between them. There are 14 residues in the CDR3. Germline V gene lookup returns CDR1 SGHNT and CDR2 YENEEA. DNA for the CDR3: TGTGCCAGCAGCGAGGCCAGGGGCACGGAGACCCAGTACTTC. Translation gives CASSEARGTETQYF.

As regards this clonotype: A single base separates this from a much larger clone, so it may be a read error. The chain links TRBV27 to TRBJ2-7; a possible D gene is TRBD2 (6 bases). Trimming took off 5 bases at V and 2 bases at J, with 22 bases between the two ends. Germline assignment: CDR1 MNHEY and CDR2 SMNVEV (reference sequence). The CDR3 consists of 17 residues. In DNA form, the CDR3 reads TGTGCCAGCAGTCCCGGGGGAGGCGGGCCAGGTACCTACGAGCAGTACTTC. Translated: CASSPGGGGPGTYEQYF.

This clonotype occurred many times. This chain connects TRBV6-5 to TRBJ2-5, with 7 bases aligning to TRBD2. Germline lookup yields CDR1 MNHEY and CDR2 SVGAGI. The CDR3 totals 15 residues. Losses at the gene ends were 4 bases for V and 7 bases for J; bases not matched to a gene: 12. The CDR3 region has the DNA TGTGCCAGCAGTTCGTCTGTACGGTCGGGAGGGACCCAGTACTTC. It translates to CASSSSVRSGGTQYF.

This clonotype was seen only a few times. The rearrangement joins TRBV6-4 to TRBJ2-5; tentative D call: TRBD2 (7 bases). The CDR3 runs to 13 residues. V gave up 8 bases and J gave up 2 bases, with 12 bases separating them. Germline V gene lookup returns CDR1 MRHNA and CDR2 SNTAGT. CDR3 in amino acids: CASAGAYQETQYF. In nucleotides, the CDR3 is TGTGCCAGCGCGGGGGCATATCAAGAGACCCAGTACTTC.

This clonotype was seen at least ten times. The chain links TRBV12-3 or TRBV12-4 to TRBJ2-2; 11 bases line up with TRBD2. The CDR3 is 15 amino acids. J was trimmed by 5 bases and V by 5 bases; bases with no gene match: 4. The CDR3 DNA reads TGTGCCAGCAGTCCTAGCGGGAGGAAGACCGGGGAGCTGTTTTTT. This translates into CASSPSGRKTGELFF.

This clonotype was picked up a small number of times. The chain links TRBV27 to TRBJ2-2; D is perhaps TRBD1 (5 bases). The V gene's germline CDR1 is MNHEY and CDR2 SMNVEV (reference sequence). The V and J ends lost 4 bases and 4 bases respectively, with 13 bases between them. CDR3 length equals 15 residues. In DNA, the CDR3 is TGTGCCAGCAGTTCCGGCAGGGTCGGCACCGGGGAGCTGTTTTTT. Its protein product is CASSSGRVGTGELFF.

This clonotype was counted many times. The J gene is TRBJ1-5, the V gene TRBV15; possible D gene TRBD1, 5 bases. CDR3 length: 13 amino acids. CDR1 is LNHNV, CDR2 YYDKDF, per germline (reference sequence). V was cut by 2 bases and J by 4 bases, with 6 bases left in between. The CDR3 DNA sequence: TGTGCCACCAGCAGATCAGGGAATCAGCCCCAGCATTTT. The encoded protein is CATSRSGNQPQHF.

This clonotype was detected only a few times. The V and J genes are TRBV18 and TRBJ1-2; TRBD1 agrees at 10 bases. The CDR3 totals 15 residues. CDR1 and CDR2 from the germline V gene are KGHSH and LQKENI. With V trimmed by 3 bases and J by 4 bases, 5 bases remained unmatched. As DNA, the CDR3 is TGTGCCAGCTCACCGACAGGGGGCTTCTTCTATGGCTACACCTTC. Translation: CASSPTGGFFYGYTF.

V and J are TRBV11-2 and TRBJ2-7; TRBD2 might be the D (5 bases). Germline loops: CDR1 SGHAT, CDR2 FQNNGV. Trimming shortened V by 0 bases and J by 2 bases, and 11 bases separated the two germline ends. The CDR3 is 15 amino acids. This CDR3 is CASSLEASRPYEQYF. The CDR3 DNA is TGTGCCAGCAGCTTAGAGGCTAGCCGTCCCTACGAGCAGTACTTC.

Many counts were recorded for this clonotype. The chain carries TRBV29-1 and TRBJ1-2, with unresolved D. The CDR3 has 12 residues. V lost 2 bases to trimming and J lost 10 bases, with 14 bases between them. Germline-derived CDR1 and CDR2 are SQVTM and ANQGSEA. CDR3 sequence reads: CSVEWQAMYYTF. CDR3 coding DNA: TGCAGCGTTGAATGGCAGGCTATGTACTACACCTTC.

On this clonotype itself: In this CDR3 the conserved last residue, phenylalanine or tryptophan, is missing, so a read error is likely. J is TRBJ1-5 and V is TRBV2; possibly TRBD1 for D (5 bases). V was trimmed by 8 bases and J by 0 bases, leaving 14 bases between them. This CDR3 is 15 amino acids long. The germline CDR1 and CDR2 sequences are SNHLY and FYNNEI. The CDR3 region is CASRDCHYSNQPQHV. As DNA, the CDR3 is TGTGCCAGCCGGGACTGCCACTATAGCAATCAGCCCCAGCATGTT.

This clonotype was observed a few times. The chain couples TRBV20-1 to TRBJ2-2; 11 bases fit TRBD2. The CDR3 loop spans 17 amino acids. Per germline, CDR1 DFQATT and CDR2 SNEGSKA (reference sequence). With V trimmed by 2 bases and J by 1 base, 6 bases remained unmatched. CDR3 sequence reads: CSARNSGRALNTGELFF. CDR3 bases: TGCAGTGCTAGAAATAGCGGGAGGGCCTTGAACACCGGGGAGCTGTTTTTT.

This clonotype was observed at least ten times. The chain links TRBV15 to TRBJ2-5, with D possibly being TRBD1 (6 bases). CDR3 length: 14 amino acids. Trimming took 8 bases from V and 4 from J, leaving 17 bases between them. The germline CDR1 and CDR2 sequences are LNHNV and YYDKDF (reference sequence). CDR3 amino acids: CATGDRSASETQYF. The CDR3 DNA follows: TGTGCCACCGGTGACAGGAGTGCCTCAGAGACCCAGTACTTC.

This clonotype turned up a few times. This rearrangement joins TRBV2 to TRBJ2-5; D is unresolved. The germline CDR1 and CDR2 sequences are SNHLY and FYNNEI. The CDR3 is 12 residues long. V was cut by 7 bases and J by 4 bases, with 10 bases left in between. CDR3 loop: CASIGVGETQYF. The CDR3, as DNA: TGTGCCAGCATTGGGGTTGGAGAGACCCAGTACTTC.

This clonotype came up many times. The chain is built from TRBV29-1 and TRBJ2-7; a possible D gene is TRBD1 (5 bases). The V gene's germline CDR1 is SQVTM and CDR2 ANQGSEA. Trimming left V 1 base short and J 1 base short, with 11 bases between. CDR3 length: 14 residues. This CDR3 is CSVEGRQGSYEQYF. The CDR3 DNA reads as TGCAGCGTTGAAGGCAGGCAGGGTTCCTACGAGCAGTACTTC.

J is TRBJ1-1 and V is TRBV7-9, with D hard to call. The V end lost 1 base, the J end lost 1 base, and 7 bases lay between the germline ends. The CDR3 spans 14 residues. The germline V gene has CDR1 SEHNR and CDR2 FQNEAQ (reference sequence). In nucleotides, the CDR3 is TGTGCCAGCAGCTTAGGCACCAAGAACACTGAAGCTTTCTTT. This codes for CASSLGTKNTEAFF.

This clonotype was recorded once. CDR3 residues: CASSFGRGVDEQYF. CDR3 coding DNA: TGTGCCAGCAGTTTTGGCAGGGGGGTCGACGAGCAGTACTTC. This chain links TRBV12-3 or TRBV12-4 with TRBJ2-7, with D perhaps TRBD1 (7 bases). The CDR3 contains 14 residues. Trimming shortened V by 3 bases and J by 5 bases, and 14 bases separated the two germline ends.

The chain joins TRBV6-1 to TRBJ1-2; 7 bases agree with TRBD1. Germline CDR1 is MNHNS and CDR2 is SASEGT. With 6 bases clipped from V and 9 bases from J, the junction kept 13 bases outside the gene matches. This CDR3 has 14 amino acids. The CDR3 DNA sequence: TGTGCCAGCAGGCTTTACTCCGACAGGGTTCGCTACACCTTC. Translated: CASRLYSDRVRYTF.

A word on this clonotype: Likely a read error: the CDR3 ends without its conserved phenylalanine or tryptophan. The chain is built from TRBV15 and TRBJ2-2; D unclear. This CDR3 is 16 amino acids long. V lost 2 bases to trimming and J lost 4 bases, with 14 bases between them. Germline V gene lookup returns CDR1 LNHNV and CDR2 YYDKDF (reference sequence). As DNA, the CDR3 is TGTGCCACCAGCAGATACCATGGGATGGCCACCGGGGAGCTGTTTTTG. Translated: CATSRYHGMATGELFL.